This is a list of T cell receptor beta chains from one sample in a study of regulatory T cells in long-lasting Graves disease. One entry per CDR3 protein, called by TCRdb with MiXCR from the multiplex PCR reads. The repertoire holds approximately 400,000 distinct CDR3 sequences, with just under 15% as singletons. A further study also used this sample, focusing on T cells in Graves' hyperthyroidism and ophthalmopathy.

The sample here was peripheral blood mononuclear cells (PBMCs), taken at new diagnosis, from a patient treated with antithyroid drugs. These receptors were taken from a woman in her 30s with Graves disease. The CDR3 runs from the conserved cysteine through the conserved F or W. D genes are given only for firm matches. The size field is filled for only some rows; it gives once, few, many or a size class.

J: TRBJ2-1
V: TRBV10-1
D: TRBD2
size: -
DNA: TGCGCCAGCAGTGGGGGGACTAGCGGGAGTATTGAGCAGTTCTTC
CDR3: CASSGGTSGSIEQFF

J: TRBJ1-1
V: TRBV6-1
D: -
size: many
DNA: TGTGCCAGCAGTGAAGGGAGCGCTGAAGCTTTCTTT
CDR3: CASSEGSAEAFF

J: TRBJ2-3
V: TRBV7-9
D: TRBD1
size: few
DNA: TGTGCCCTACTGACAGGGGGGATCACAGATACGCAGTATTTT
CDR3: CALLTGGITDTQYF

J: TRBJ1-4
V: TRBV7-8
D: -
size: many
DNA: TGTGCCAGCAGCCCCGGGACAGAAAAACTGTTTTTT
CDR3: CASSPGTEKLFF

J: TRBJ1-1
V: TRBV5-4
D: -
size: -
DNA: TGTGCCAGCAGCTCACGGACACTTATGAACACTGAAGCTTTCTTT
CDR3: CASSSRTLMNTEAFF

J: TRBJ2-7
V: TRBV10-3
D: -
size: many
DNA: TGTGCCATCAGTGAGTCGATATCGGACAGTTCCTACGAGCAGTACTTC
CDR3: CAISESISDSSYEQYF

J: TRBJ2-1
V: TRBV20-1
D: -
size: -
DNA: TGCAGTGCTAGTACCCATGGTAGCTCCTACAATGAGCAGTTCTTC
CDR3: CSASTHGSSYNEQFF

J: TRBJ2-6
V: TRBV9
D: TRBD2
size: -
DNA: TGTGCCAGCAGCGGGTCGAAACTAGCGGTCTCTGGGGCCAACGTCCTGACTTTC
CDR3: CASSGSKLAVSGANVLTF

J: TRBJ1-2
V: TRBV9
D: TRBD1
size: many
DNA: TGTGCCAGCAGCCTTTCGGACAGGGTTCGTGGCTACACCTTC
CDR3: CASSLSDRVRGYTF

J: TRBJ2-7
V: TRBV30
D: -
size: -
DNA: TGTGCCTGGACCGGCAATAGCTACGAGCAGTACTTC
CDR3: CAWTGNSYEQYF

J: TRBJ2-5
V: TRBV29-1
D: -
size: many
DNA: TGCAGCTTCCTACCTTCGGACAGGAGGGAAGAGACCCAGTACTTC
CDR3: CSFLPSDRREETQYF

J: TRBJ1-1
V: TRBV19
D: -
size: many
DNA: TGTGCCAGTAGTATAGATGCGGGGAGGGTGACTGAAGCTTTCTTT
CDR3: CASSIDAGRVTEAFF

J: TRBJ1-1
V: TRBV24-1
D: -
size: few
DNA: TGTGCCACCAGTGATTTTATGGGGACTGAAGCTTTCTTT
CDR3: CATSDFMGTEAFF

J: TRBJ2-1
V: TRBV6-5
D: -
size: many
DNA: TGTGCCAGCAGTTATTCTCGGGGGCCTAGCGTCTTGAATGAGCAGTTCTTC
CDR3: CASSYSRGPSVLNEQFF

J: TRBJ1-5
V: TRBV19
D: TRBD1
size: -
DNA: TGTGCCAGTAGTATAAAAGGACAGGGAGGTCAGCCCCAGCATTTT
CDR3: CASSIKGQGGQPQHF

J: TRBJ1-1
V: TRBV6-5
D: -
size: many
DNA: TGTGCCAGCAGTTACTCGACCGGCGGGTACAACACTGAAGCTTTCTTT
CDR3: CASSYSTGGYNTEAFF

J: TRBJ2-1
V: TRBV5-1
D: -
size: many
DNA: TGCGCCAGCAGCTGGGGGGGACAGGCGGGGAATGAGCAGTTCTTC
CDR3: CASSWGGQAGNEQFF

J: TRBJ1-5
V: TRBV24-1
D: -
size: -
DNA: TGTGCCACCAGTCCCGGGCCCGCCAGCAATCAGCCCCAGCATTTT
CDR3: CATSPGPASNQPQHF

J: TRBJ1-2
V: TRBV6-5
D: TRBD1
size: many
DNA: TGTGCCAGCAGTTACGGGACAGGGACTAACTATGGCTACACCTTC
CDR3: CASSYGTGTNYGYTF

J: TRBJ2-4
V: TRBV6-4
D: -
size: -
DNA: TGTGCCAGCAGTGGGGGAGCCAAAAACATTCAGTACTTC
CDR3: CASSGGAKNIQYF

J: TRBJ2-2
V: TRBV2
D: TRBD1
size: few
DNA: TGTGCCAGCAGAGGGACAGGCCCCCCATCGGGGGAGCCGTTTTTT
CDR3: CASRGTGPPSGEPFF

J: TRBJ1-1
V: TRBV7-9
D: -
size: many
DNA: TGTGCCAGCAGCTTGGATTCCGGCGGGGGCACTGAAGCTTTCTTT
CDR3: CASSLDSGGGTEAFF

J: TRBJ2-5
V: TRBV14
D: -
size: few
DNA: TGTGCCAGCAGCCAAGATCGGCAGGGTAGAGAGACCCAGTACTTC
CDR3: CASSQDRQGRETQYF

J: TRBJ2-5
V: TRBV12-3/TRBV12-4
D: -
size: -
DNA: TGTGCCAGCGGGCCCTTAGGCCAAGAGACCCAGTACTTC
CDR3: CASGPLGQETQYF

J: TRBJ2-2
V: TRBV5-5
D: -
size: few
DNA: TGTGCCAGCAGCTTGGTCGGTAGGCAGGACAACTACGCGAACACCGGGGAGCTGTTTTTT
CDR3: CASSLVGRQDNYANTGELFF

J: TRBJ2-1
V: TRBV5-1
D: TRBD2
size: many
DNA: TGCGCCAGCAGCCTTAGCGGGAGGGCCAGGAATGAGCAGTTCTTC
CDR3: CASSLSGRARNEQFF

J: TRBJ2-1
V: TRBV12-3/TRBV12-4
D: -
size: many
DNA: TGTGCCAGCAGTTTTGGGATACAGGAGCAGTTCTTC
CDR3: CASSFGIQEQFF